This passage covers 18 T cell receptor beta chains from one sample sequenced in a study of cytomegalovirus exposure and HLA in healthy donors. Amplification used 60 Vbeta primers and 13 Jbeta primers. Sequencing was performed with immunoSEQ multiplex PCR; in TCRdb, only in-frame clones are kept and a portion is missing. The top ten hold 4% to 4.5% of the sample, which has approximately 130,000 clones, 80% seen once. Sample: PBMCs. These receptors all stem from a woman in her 40s in good health and CMV-seronegative.

The rearrangement joins TRBV7-8 to TRBJ1-2; D is possibly TRBD1 (5 bases). Germline loops: CDR1 SGHVS, CDR2 FQNEAQ. The CDR3 is 16 residues long. Trimming stripped 5 bases from V and 8 bases from J, with 24 bases between. The CDR3 coding sequence is TGTGCCAGCAGCCCTAGGGGCGGTTACCTTCGAGGAGGCTACACCTTC. Translating gives CASSPRGGYLRGGYTF.

The chain couples TRBV6-6 to TRBJ1-1, with D uncertain. Germline values: CDR1 MNHNY, CDR2 SVGAGI (reference sequence). Trimming removed 7 bases at V and 0 bases at J, with 12 bases between. This CDR3 comprises 14 residues. Here the CDR3 DNA reads TGTGCCAGCAAAGCAGGAAACATGAACACTGAAGCTTTCTTT. Residues: CASKAGNMNTEAFF.

The gene calls are TRBV2 and TRBJ2-5, with a weak D call TRBD2 (5 bases). Per germline, CDR1 SNHLY and CDR2 FYNNEI. V lost 3 bases, J lost 5 bases, and 10 bases lay in between. There are 13 residues in the CDR3. DNA of the CDR3: TGTGCCAGCAGTGATTCGGGGTTGGAGACCCAGTACTTC. Translation: CASSDSGLETQYF.

This chain links TRBV19 with TRBJ1-3, with 7 bases fitting TRBD1. The germline V gene has CDR1 LNHDA and CDR2 SQIVND (reference sequence). This CDR3 comprises 14 residues. The ends lost 6 bases at V and 6 bases at J; junction bases unmatched: 8. The CDR3 here is CASSRGQTVNTIYF. Here the CDR3 DNA reads TGTGCCAGTAGCCGGGGACAGACGGTAAACACCATATATTTT. Full variable domain (missing parts from reference TRBV19 and TRBJ1-3): DGGITQSPKYLFRKEGQNVTLSCEQNLNHDAMYWYRQDPGQGLRLIYYSQIVNDFQKGDIAEGYSVSREKKESFPLTVTSAQKNPTAFYLCASSRGQTVNTIYFGEGSWLTVV.

The CDR3 bases are TGTGCCAGCAGTGAAAGGGACCCCCGGGACACGGACATCCGAAGTCTCGAAAAACTGTTTTTT. Translated, it gives CASSERDPRDTDIRSLEKLFF. V usage is TRBV6-1 and J usage is TRBJ1-4, with D perhaps TRBD1 (6 bases). This CDR3 has 21 amino acids. Germline values: CDR1 MNHNS, CDR2 SASEGT. Trimming cost V 2 bases and J 8 bases, with 33 bases left between them.

The rearrangement joins TRBV6-6 to TRBJ2-5; TRBD2 might be the D (5 bases). Germline V gives CDR1 MNHNY, CDR2 SVGAGI (reference sequence). The V gene lost 8 bases and the J gene lost 1 base, with 11 bases spanning the gap. The CDR3 is made up of 13 amino acids. CDR3 in amino acids: CASHQGSQETQYF. The CDR3 nucleotides are TGTGCCAGCCATCAAGGGAGCCAAGAGACCCAGTACTTC.

This sequence joins TRBV9 and TRBJ2-1; no firm D call. Germline V lookup: CDR1 SGDLS, CDR2 YYNGEE. The CDR3 loop spans 15 amino acids. The V end lost 0 bases, the J end lost 0 bases, and 7 bases lay between the germline ends. The CDR3 is CASSVGHGSYNEQFF. In nucleotides, the CDR3 is TGTGCCAGCAGCGTAGGACATGGCTCCTACAATGAGCAGTTCTTC.

This clone came up once. The chain joins TRBV19 to TRBJ1-2, with a possible D match to TRBD1 (6 bases). The CDR3 runs 14 residues. Germline assignment: CDR1 LNHDA and CDR2 SQIVND (reference sequence). With 3 bases removed from V and 1 base from J, the gap between germline ends came to 9 bases. The CDR3 DNA reads as TGTGCCAGTAGTATCGGACAGAATAACTATGGCTACACCTTC. Translating it yields CASSIGQNNYGYTF. Full variable domain (rest looked up from reference TRBV19 and TRBJ1-2): DGGITQSPKYLFRKEGQNVTLSCEQNLNHDAMYWYRQDPGQGLRLIYYSQIVNDFQKGDIAEGYSVSREKKESFPLTVTSAQKNPTAFYLCASSIGQNNYGYTFGSGTRLTVV.

This chain connects TRBV12-5 to TRBJ2-1; TRBD2 might be the D (5 bases). Trimming took 1 base from V and 7 from J, leaving 5 bases between them. Germline V gene sequence: CDR1 LGHNT, CDR2 FRNRAP. There are 12 residues in the CDR3. The DNA for the CDR3 is TGTGCTAGTGGTTTGGGGAGGAATGAGCAGTTCTTC. Its translation: CASGLGRNEQFF.

The CDR3 DNA reads TGTGCCAGCAGTTTGACCTACAGGGGTGAAGCTTTCTTT. Amino acids: CASSLTYRGEAFF. The V gene is TRBV27, the J gene TRBJ1-1, with 7 bases that match TRBD1. V lost 3 bases, J lost 7 bases, and 5 bases stayed unmatched. The length of the CDR3 is 13 residues. Germline-derived CDR1 and CDR2 are MNHEY and SMNVEV (reference sequence).

The chain uses TRBV5-8 and TRBJ1-4, with D tentatively TRBD1 (5 bases). The CDR3 loop spans 16 amino acids. V shed 0 bases and J shed 8 bases, with 17 bases lying between them. Germline V gene sequence: CDR1 SGHTS, CDR2 YDEGEE. The CDR3 spells CASSLALGLFSEKLFF. The CDR3 DNA is TGTGCCAGCAGCTTGGCTTTGGGGCTGTTCTCCGAAAAACTGTTTTTT. Filled out from reference TRBV5-8 and TRBJ1-4, the complete variable domain reads EAGVTQSPTHLIKTRGQQATLRCSPISGHTSVYWYQQALGLGLQFLLWYDEGEERNRGNFPPRFSGRQFPNYSSELNVNALELEDSALYLCASSLALGLFSEKLFFGSGTQLSVL.

This chain uses TRBV7-9 with TRBJ1-4; D is undetermined. Trimming pared 6 bases from V and 10 bases from J, leaving 18 bases between. This CDR3 has 14 amino acids. CDR1 is SEHNR and CDR2 is FQNEAQ in the germline V gene (reference sequence). In nucleotides, the CDR3 is TGTGCCAGCAGACCCCCCGCCGGACTGGGAAAACTGTTTTTT. This translates into CASRPPAGLGKLFF.

The V call is TRBV19, the J call TRBJ1-1, with D hard to call. Trimming removed 5 bases at V and 6 bases at J, with 37 bases between. The CDR3 has 21 amino acids. Germline CDR1 reads LNHDA; CDR2 reads SQIVND (reference sequence). DNA for the CDR3: TGTGCCAGTAGTTGGGCGACCGACCCAACGCTAGACGGAGGATTTCGGGCTGAAGCTTTCTTT. This translates into CASSWATDPTLDGGFRAEAFF.

This chain uses TRBV7-8 with TRBJ2-6, with 7 nucleotides matching TRBD1. Germline CDR1 reads SGHVS; CDR2 reads FQNEAQ. The CDR3 extends over 16 amino acids. Unmatched junction bases numbered 6, after V lost 5 bases and J lost 2 bases. The CDR3 bases are TGTGCCAGCAGCCAGACCGACAGGGCTGGGGCCAACGTCCTGACTTTC. Its protein product is CASSQTDRAGANVLTF.

V and J are TRBV2 and TRBJ2-1, with 11 nucleotides matching TRBD2. Germline trimming cut 6 bases from V and 3 bases from J; bases unmatched to any gene: 4. The germline V gene encodes CDR1 SNHLY and CDR2 FYNNEI. The CDR3 is made up of 15 amino acids. The CDR3 loop reads CASRLLAGGYNEQFF. As DNA, the CDR3 is TGTGCCAGCAGGTTGCTAGCGGGAGGCTACAATGAGCAGTTCTTC. Full variable domain (outside the CDR3, taken from reference TRBV2 and TRBJ2-1): EPEVTQTPSHQVTQMGQEVILRCVPISNHLYFYWYRQILGQKVEFLVSFYNNEISEKSEIFDDQFSVERPDGSNFTLKIRSTKLEDSAMYFCASRLLAGGYNEQFFGPGTRLTVL.

The chain uses TRBV5-8 and TRBJ2-7; a weak D match, TRBD1 (6 bases). With 2 bases removed from V and 5 bases from J, the gap between germline ends came to 23 bases. The CDR3 length is 17 residues. The V gene's germline CDR1 is SGHTS and CDR2 YDEGEE. The DNA of the CDR3 is TGTGCCAGCAGCTTCGTGGGGCCCCAACCAGGGGTTCACGAGCAGTACTTC. Residues: CASSFVGPQPGVHEQYF.

V is TRBV5-6 and J is TRBJ1-1; the match to TRBD1 covers 7 bases. Germline CDR1 is SGHDT and CDR2 is YYEEEE. This CDR3 contains 16 residues. V shed 5 bases, J shed 0 bases, and the junction held 10 bases outside the gene matches. The CDR3 DNA reads as TGTGCCAGCAGTCGGACACAGGGGCCGTTGAACACTGAAGCTTTCTTT. Amino acids: CASSRTQGPLNTEAFF.

The chain carries TRBV19 and TRBJ2-7, with 7 bases lining up with TRBD1. Germline V lookup: CDR1 LNHDA, CDR2 SQIVND (reference sequence). With V trimmed by 6 bases and J by 2 bases, 4 bases remained unmatched. CDR3 length equals 13 residues. The CDR3 loop reads CASRGTDTYEQYF. The CDR3 DNA reads as TGTGCCAGTAGAGGGACAGACACCTACGAGCAGTACTTC.